This TCR beta chain was sequenced for a study of fetal regulatory T cell absence and autoimmunity. About the research overall: Exocrine pancreas autoimmunity occurred in IPEX patients lacking clinical diabetes. Study-wide points: Pancreas TCRs were oligoclonally enriched versus cord blood, some clones over 100-fold. Pancreas and cord blood did not differ much in TRB family usage.

Comments on this clone: Antigen: not known.

Sequencing was at survey level. Generated by immunoSEQ multiplex PCR, the TCRdb table keeps only in-frame clones and is missing some. This sample carries about 95,000 clones, 72% of them seen once, and the ten largest clones take 2%. The sequence came from a male donor with IPEX syndrome. Sequencing was performed on pancreas tissue.

The CDR3 DNA reads as TGTGCCAGCAGTGACGGACAGGGGGCGGGATATGAGCAGTTCTTC. The encoded protein is CASSDGQGAGYEQFF. The V call is TRBV6-4, the J call TRBJ2-1; 11 positions match TRBD1. Germline CDR1 reads MRHNA; CDR2 reads SNTAGT. CDR3 size: 15 residues. Germline trimming cut 2 bases from V and 8 bases from J; bases unmatched to any gene: 5.